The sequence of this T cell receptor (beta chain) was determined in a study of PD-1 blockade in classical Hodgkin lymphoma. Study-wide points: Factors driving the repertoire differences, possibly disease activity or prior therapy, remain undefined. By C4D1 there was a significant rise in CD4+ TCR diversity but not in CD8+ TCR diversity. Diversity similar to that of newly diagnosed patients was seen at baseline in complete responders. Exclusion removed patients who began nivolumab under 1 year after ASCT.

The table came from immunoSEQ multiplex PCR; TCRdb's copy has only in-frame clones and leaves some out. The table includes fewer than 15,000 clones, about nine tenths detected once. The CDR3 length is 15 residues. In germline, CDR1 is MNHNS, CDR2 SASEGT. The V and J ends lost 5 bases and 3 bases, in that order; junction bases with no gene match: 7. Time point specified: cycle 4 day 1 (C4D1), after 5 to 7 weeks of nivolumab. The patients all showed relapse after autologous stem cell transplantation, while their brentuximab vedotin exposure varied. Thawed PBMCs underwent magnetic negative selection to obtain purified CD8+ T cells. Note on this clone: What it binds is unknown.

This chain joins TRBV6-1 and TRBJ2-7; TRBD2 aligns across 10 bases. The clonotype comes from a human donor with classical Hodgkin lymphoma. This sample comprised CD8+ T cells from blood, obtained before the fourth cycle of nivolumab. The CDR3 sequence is CASSSGAGGLYEQYF. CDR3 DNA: TGTGCCAGCAGTTCTGGAGCGGGGGGGCTCTACGAGCAGTACTTC.